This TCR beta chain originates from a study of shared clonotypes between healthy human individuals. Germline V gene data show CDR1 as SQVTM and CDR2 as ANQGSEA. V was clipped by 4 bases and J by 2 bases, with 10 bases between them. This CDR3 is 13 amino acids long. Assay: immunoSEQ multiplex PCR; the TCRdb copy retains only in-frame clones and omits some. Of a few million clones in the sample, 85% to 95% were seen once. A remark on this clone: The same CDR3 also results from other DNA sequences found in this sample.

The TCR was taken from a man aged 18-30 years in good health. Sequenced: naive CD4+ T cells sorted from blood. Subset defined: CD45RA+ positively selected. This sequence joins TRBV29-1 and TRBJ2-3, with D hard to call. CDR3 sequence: CSVAGPSTDTQYF. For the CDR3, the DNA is TGCAGCGTTGCCGGGCCATCCACAGATACGCAGTATTTT.